This T cell receptor beta chain was captured in a study of cytomegalovirus exposure and HLA in healthy donors. General study findings and limits: A link between a missense DCLRE1C variant and TCR beta V- and J-gene trimming emerged from a later analysis.

In its sample, this clone was seen once. Its cognate antigen is unknown. The PCR had 60 Vbeta and 13 Jbeta primers. The method was immunoSEQ multiplex PCR; TCRdb's version includes in-frame clones alone and lacks a portion of them. This sample has approximately 70,000 clones, with roughly 67% found just once. Sequences were obtained from PBMCs. The sequence was obtained from a middle-aged man in good health and CMV-seropositive.

DNA for the CDR3: TGTGCCAGCAGCTTGCCCTTGGCCGACGAGCAGTACTTC. As protein: CASSLPLADEQYF. The V and J genes are TRBV5-6 and TRBJ2-7; no reliable D call. This CDR3 contains 13 residues. In germline, CDR1 is SGHDT, CDR2 YYEEEE. Trimming cost V 1 base and J 5 bases, with 10 bases left between them.